The next 24 T cell receptor beta chains were all read from a single sample in a study of blood T cell repertoires in COVID-19. Some clones are missing from TCRdb's copy, which holds only in-frame ones; the method was immunoSEQ multiplex PCR. The sample shows some 80,000 clones, under 90% of them seen only once. Sequences were obtained from peripheral blood. The receptors were sampled from a human donor in a cohort sampled during active COVID-19.

V usage is TRBV7-9 and J usage is TRBJ2-2, with 8 bases identical to TRBD2. This CDR3 comprises 17 residues. From germline, CDR1 is SEHNR and CDR2 FQNEAQ (reference sequence). V gave up 5 bases and J gave up 4 bases; unmatched junction bases: 12. The DNA for the CDR3 is TGTGCCAGCAGCGACAATCGGCGGGGGGCTGGCACCGGGGAGCTGTTTTTT. Residues: CASSDNRRGAGTGELFF.

This clone has only one observation. This rearrangement joins TRBV4-3 to TRBJ1-6; no clear D gene. This CDR3 is built from 14 residues. The V end lost 3 bases, the J end lost 6 bases, and 9 bases lay between the germline ends. Germline CDR1 LGHNA, CDR2 YSLEER. The CDR3 spells CASSHPVANSPLHF. CDR3 nucleotides: TGCGCCAGCAGCCACCCAGTCGCTAATTCACCCCTCCACTTT.

This CDR3 is CSVERTGRAFF. The CDR3 bases are TGCAGCGTTGAGAGGACGGGGAGGGCTTTCTTT. The chain carries TRBV29-1 and TRBJ1-1; no clear D gene. The V gene lost 3 bases and the J gene lost 11 bases, with 13 bases spanning the gap. From germline, CDR1 is SQVTM and CDR2 ANQGSEA. The CDR3 has 11 amino acids.

The V and J genes are TRBV6-2 or TRBV6-3 and TRBJ1-2; D is unresolved. Trimming shortened V by 5 bases and J by 5 bases, and 15 bases separated the two germline ends. The CDR3 spans 14 residues. CDR1 MNHEY and CDR2 SVGEGT come from the germline V gene. For the CDR3, the DNA is TGTGCCAGCAGTGGCCGGGAGACTGATTATGGCTACACCTTC. Translated: CASSGRETDYGYTF.

The chain combines TRBV9 with TRBJ1-3, with 10 nucleotides matching TRBD1. CDR1 and CDR2 from the germline V gene are SGDLS and YYNGEE. V shed 4 bases, J shed 0 bases, and the junction held 4 bases outside the gene matches. The length of the CDR3 is 16 residues. The CDR3 spells CASSLTGGISGNTIYF. The CDR3 DNA reads TGTGCCAGCAGCTTGACAGGGGGCATCTCTGGAAACACCATATATTTT.

The chain uses TRBV6-5 and TRBJ2-7; 10 bases are a match to TRBD1. The CDR3 has 14 residues. Trimming at V came to 2 bases and at J to 7 bases, leaving 5 bases not matched to a gene. Germline CDR1 and CDR2: MNHEY and SVGAGI. The CDR3 reads CASSYRQGAREQYF. CDR3 nucleotides: TGTGCCAGCAGTTACCGACAGGGGGCGAGGGAGCAGTACTTC.

For the CDR3, the DNA is TGTGCCAGCAGTCCACCGATTCTAGCGCCCGTAACAGGGGAGCTGTTTTTT. This encodes CASSPPILAPVTGELFF. The gene calls are TRBV28 and TRBJ2-2, with D perhaps matching TRBD2 (6 bases). The CDR3 spans 17 residues. The ends were cut back, 5 bases at V and 8 bases at J, with 24 bases in the middle. In germline, CDR1 is MDHEN, CDR2 SYDVKM.

The chain has TRBV7-3 and TRBJ2-2; 15 bases match TRBD2. The CDR3 extends over 17 amino acids. V shed 3 bases, J shed 7 bases, and the junction held 6 bases outside the gene matches. CDR1 is SGHTA and CDR2 is FQGTGA in the germline V gene. The CDR3 protein is CASSLGTSGRKVGELFF. CDR3 DNA: TGTGCCAGCAGCTTGGGGACTAGCGGGAGGAAGGTCGGGGAGCTGTTTTTT.

This chain joins TRBV29-1 and TRBJ1-2; 7 positions match TRBD1. The germline gives CDR1 SQVTM, CDR2 ANQGSEA. V lost 4 bases and J lost 4; bases outside the gene matches: 6. There are 13 residues in the CDR3. CDR3 bases: TGCAGCGTTGGGCAGGGGGTGGGCTATGGCTACACCTTC. Translating gives CSVGQGVGYGYTF. Drawing the rest from reference TRBV29-1 and TRBJ1-2, the complete variable domain is SAVISQKPSRDICQRGTSLTIQCQVDSQVTMMFWYRQQPGQSLTLIATANQGSEATYESGFVIDKFPISRPNLTFSTLTVSNMSPEDSSIYLCSVGQGVGYGYTFGSGTRLTVV.

This chain joins TRBV18 and TRBJ1-1, with D possibly matching TRBD1 (6 bases). The CDR3 has 12 amino acids. V was cut by 4 bases and J by 6 bases, with 9 bases left in between. Germline-derived CDR1 and CDR2 are KGHSH and LQKENI. This chain's CDR3 is CASSLGTPEAFF. CDR3 DNA: TGTGCCAGCTCACTCGGGACACCTGAAGCTTTCTTT.

The V call is TRBV4-1, the J call TRBJ2-7; TRBD1 matches at 7 bases. The V segment lost 6 bases and the J segment 0 bases; nucleotides outside the gene matches: 11. There are 16 residues in the CDR3. In germline, CDR1 is MGHRA, CDR2 YSYEKL. CDR3 region: CASRPQSQGRSYEQYF. In DNA, the CDR3 is TGCGCCAGCAGACCCCAGTCACAGGGGCGCTCCTACGAGCAGTACTTC.

The rearrangement joins TRBV7-8 to TRBJ2-3; 7 nucleotides agree with TRBD2. Unmatched junction bases numbered 10, after V lost 5 bases and J lost 5 bases. The CDR3 length is 15 residues. Germline-derived CDR1 and CDR2 are SGHVS and FQNEAQ. This CDR3 reads CASSVGGVLGDTQYF. The CDR3 nucleotides are TGTGCCAGCAGCGTGGGGGGGGTTTTGGGAGATACGCAGTATTTT.

This sequence joins TRBV7-2 and TRBJ1-6; D gene unclear. Germline CDR1 SGHTA, CDR2 FQGNSA. Trimming took 8 bases from V and 10 from J, leaving 9 bases between them. This CDR3 contains 11 residues. In DNA, the CDR3 is TGTGCCAGCGCCTTAAGCTCACCCCTCCACTTT. This gives the protein CASALSSPLHF.

The J gene is TRBJ1-2, the V gene TRBV21-1; the D call TRBD1 from the table was never checked on the DNA. TRBV21-1 is assigned pseudogene status. CDR3 length equals 13 residues. Written as DNA, the CDR3 is TGTGCCAGCAGCGCACAGGGTAACTATGGCTACACCTTC. This codes for CASSAQGNYGYTF.

This chain links TRBV6-5 with TRBJ2-5, with D perhaps matching TRBD2 (6 bases). The V end lost 4 bases, the J end lost 4 bases, and 13 bases lay between the germline ends. CDR3 length equals 14 residues. Germline V gene sequence: CDR1 MNHEY, CDR2 SVGAGI. The CDR3 coding sequence is TGTGCCAGCAGTTCCCCAAGAGCGGGAGAGACCCAGTACTTC. Protein sequence: CASSSPRAGETQYF.

The rearrangement links TRBV18 to TRBJ2-5; tentatively, D is TRBD2 (5 bases). The CDR3 runs to 16 residues. The germline gives CDR1 KGHSH, CDR2 LQKENI. Trimming stripped 3 bases from V and 3 bases from J, with 17 bases between. CDR3 DNA: TGTGCCAGCTCACCTGGGAGCCCTTCTCCAAAAGAGACCCAGTACTTC. This sequence encodes CASSPGSPSPKETQYF.

CDR3 residues: CASSLRQSTNEKLFF. CDR3 sequence (DNA): TGTGCCAGTAGTTTAAGACAGTCAACTAATGAAAAACTGTTTTTT. The genes are TRBV19 and TRBJ1-4; D might be TRBD1 (5 bases). Trimming removed 5 bases from V and 0 bases from J, with 10 bases in between. This CDR3 contains 15 residues. Germline V gives CDR1 LNHDA, CDR2 SQIVND (reference sequence).

The rearrangement uses TRBV9 and TRBJ2-3, with unresolved D. The CDR3 has 17 residues. With 3 bases removed from V and 1 base from J, the gap between germline ends came to 18 bases. CDR1 and CDR2 from the germline V gene are SGDLS and YYNGEE. The CDR3 here is CASSAHLKERGTDTQYF. The CDR3 DNA is TGTGCCAGCAGCGCCCATCTAAAGGAGCGAGGCACAGATACGCAGTATTTT.

The chain combines TRBV30 with TRBJ2-7; D may be TRBD2 (6 bases). The length of the CDR3 is 12 residues. The germline V and J ends were trimmed by 3 bases and 6 bases, with 12 bases remaining between them. The germline CDR1 and CDR2 sequences are GTSNPN and SVGIG (reference sequence). The CDR3 here is CAWSDLGGEQYF. The CDR3 region has the DNA TGTGCCTGGAGCGACCTGGGAGGCGAGCAGTACTTC. Together with reference TRBV30 and TRBJ2-7, the CDR3 gives the full variable domain: SQTIHQWPATLVQPVGSPLSLECTVEGTSNPNLYWYRQAAGRGLQLLFYSVGIGQISSEVPQNLSASRPQDRQFILSSKKLLLSDSGFYLCAWSDLGGEQYFGPGTRLTVT.

The CDR3 bases are TGTGCCAGCAGTTCGGGGACAGATACGCAGTATTTT. This sequence encodes CASSSGTDTQYF. The chain has TRBV3-1 (or the pseudogene TRBV3-2) and TRBJ2-3; D may be TRBD2 (5 bases). This CDR3 spans 12 amino acids. Between the trimmed V and J ends, which lost 6 bases and 3 bases, there was a span of 7 bases. Germline loops: CDR1 LGHDT, CDR2 YNNKEL (reference sequence).

This chain joins TRBV19 and TRBJ1-2; 7 bases line up with TRBD1. V shed 1 base, J shed 3 bases, and the junction held 14 bases outside the gene matches. Per the germline V gene, CDR1 is LNHDA and CDR2 is SQIVND (reference sequence). The CDR3 is made up of 18 amino acids. For the CDR3, the DNA is TGTGCCAGTAGTATAGTACGGGGTCAGACAGGGTCATACTATGGCTACACCTTC. Its protein product is CASSIVRGQTGSYYGYTF.

The CDR3: CASSFGEAETQYF. The CDR3, as DNA: TGTGCCAGCAGTTTCGGGGAGGCGGAGACCCAGTACTTC. The chain joins TRBV12-3 or TRBV12-4 to TRBJ2-5; tentative D call: TRBD2 (6 bases). The CDR3 totals 13 residues. V lost 3 bases to trimming and J lost 5 bases, with 10 bases between them.

This rearrangement joins TRBV11-2 to TRBJ2-1; TRBD2 agrees at 10 bases. The germline V gene has CDR1 SGHAT and CDR2 FQNNGV. The V gene end was trimmed by 7 bases and the J gene end by 10 bases; junction bases not matched to a gene: 16. The CDR3 extends over 16 amino acids. This CDR3 is CASIPLPGLASSEQFF. The CDR3 DNA reads TGTGCCAGCATCCCTCTTCCGGGACTAGCGTCAAGCGAGCAGTTCTTC.

The sample holds a few counts of this clone. J is TRBJ2-4 and V is TRBV7-2; 10 bases map to TRBD1. Looked up from germline, CDR1 is SGHTA and CDR2 is FQGNSA. The V gene end was trimmed by 5 bases and the J gene end by 5 bases; junction bases not matched to a gene: 6. The CDR3 length is 15 residues. CDR3 coding DNA: TGTGCCAGCAGCGGGTTGGGGACAGGGGAAAACATTCAGTACTTC. This codes for CASSGLGTGENIQYF.